This is a list of T cell receptor beta chains from one sample in a study of vaccination effects on CD4 cells after COVID-19. Their cognate antigens are unknown. Only in-frame clones appear in the TCRdb table, and some are missing; sequencing was by immunoSEQ multiplex PCR. The sample has fewer than 30,000 clones; over 70% are singletons. Sample: CD4+ T cells from PBMCs cultured with SARS-CoV-2 spike peptides, taken after COVID-19 vaccination. All receptors derive from a human donor who received a COVID-19 vaccine. Each CDR3 is given with its conserved first and last residue.

TRBJ1-2 TRBV25-1 CASSEVGQRYGYTF
TRBJ2-1 TRBV10-1 CASGWANEQFF
TRBJ1-2 TRBV6-5 CASSYLGQGGGYTF
TRBJ1-6 TRBV19 CASRPDRSSYNSPLHF
TRBJ2-1 TRBV11-3 CASSLDHMRGEQFF
TRBJ1-1 TRBV9 CASSVVPAGQGATEAFF
TRBJ1-1 TRBV19 CASSITLNTEAFF
TRBJ1-5 TRBV6-6 CASSYYDGNQPQHF
TRBJ2-1 TRBV10-3 CAIMPSGGGYNEQFF
TRBJ2-6 TRBV5-1 CASSLVGGSGANVLTF
TRBJ1-3 TRBV7-9 CASSPTGNTIYF
TRBJ1-2 TRBV18 CASSPPQGIGYTF
TRBJ1-4 TRBV5-5 CASSLGGQESEKLFF
TRBJ2-7 TRBV19 CASSPWTQVPYEQYF
TRBJ2-3 TRBV7-9 CASRGGKHTQYF
TRBJ2-3 TRBV6-5 CASRSGGTDTQYF
TRBJ1-1 TRBV10-3 CAISVTGNTEAFF
TRBJ2-7 TRBV29-1 CSVETGTYEQYF
TRBJ1-5 TRBV6-5 CASSSTGANQPQHF
TRBJ2-2 TRBV27 CASKRTALNTGELFF
TRBJ2-3 TRBV4-2 CASSQGTGGADTQYF
TRBJ1-2 TRBV19 CASFRSAGGYTF
TRBJ2-7 TRBV19 CASSVRTLPYEQYF
TRBJ1-1 TRBV5-5 CASSRGFGTEAFF
TRBJ2-1 TRBV10-3 CAISESSSYNEQFF
TRBJ1-3 TRBV14 CASSSGQLLYGNTIYF
TRBJ1-1 TRBV2 CASSEGLGRPNTEAFF
TRBJ2-1 TRBV19 CASILAHEQFF
TRBJ1-6 TRBV3-1/TRBV3-2 CASSQDIPRSPLHF